This T cell receptor (beta chain) was captured in a study of beta chain features in type 1 diabetes. One heparinised blood draw, averaging roughly 120 mL, came from each donor. A note on this clone: Its antigen remains unidentified.

Study-level results: In every one of the four CD4+ subsets, TCRB CDR3s were moderately but significantly shorter in Type 1 diabetes patients.

V gave up 4 bases and J gave up 6 bases; unmatched junction bases: 4. This CDR3 comprises 15 residues. From germline, CDR1 is SGHRS and CDR2 YFSETQ. What was sequenced were expressed TCRB transcripts, since all of the isolated RNA had been reverse transcribed. Libraries were prepared by immunoSEQ multiplex PCR; TCRdb keeps only in-frame clonotypes and omits some of them. The data show some 120,000 clones, roughly 17% seen once. The rearrangement joins TRBV5-1 to TRBJ2-3, with 14 bases matching TRBD2. The sequence was obtained from a man in his late teens or twenties with type 1 diabetes. Sequenced material: central memory CD4+ T cells from blood. Written as DNA, the CDR3 is TGCGCCAGCAGCCGGGGACTAGCGGGAGTGGATACGCAGTATTTT. It specifies CASSRGLAGVDTQYF.